One sample yielded the 18 T cell receptor beta chains listed below, sequenced in a study of T-cell memory formation after mild COVID-19. TCRdb redid the calling of the 5' RACE reads with MiXCR, one entry per CDR3 protein. Found here are roughly 350,000 distinct CDR3 sequences, 20% to 25% of them singletons; the top ten hold under 15%. The sequencing sample was made of PBMCs or a T cell subset sorted from them (not recorded which). Source of these receptors: an adult woman who had mild COVID-19 (a few samples of this study predate the infection). Cell type and time point are not known.

The chain is built from TRBV5-1 and TRBJ2-3; D perhaps matches TRBD1 (6 bases). Trimming took 4 bases from V and 2 from J, leaving 17 bases between them. The CDR3 has 16 amino acids. Germline V gene lookup returns CDR1 SGHRS and CDR2 YFSETQ. The DNA for the CDR3 is TGCGCCAGCAGCCGGATGGGGGCCGGGGCCACAGATACGCAGTATTTT. This encodes CASSRMGAGATDTQYF. Variable domain in full (rest from reference TRBV5-1 and TRBJ2-3): KAGVTQTPRYLIKTRGQQVTLSCSPISGHRSVSWYQQTPGQGLQFLFEYFSETQRNKGNFPGRFSGRQFSNSRSEMNVSTLELGDSALYLCASSRMGAGATDTQYFGPGTRLTVL.

The chain uses TRBV6-5 and TRBJ1-1; no reliable D call. V lost 0 bases and J lost 4, with 9 bases in between. Germline CDR1 reads MNHEY; CDR2 reads SVGAGI. This CDR3 comprises 14 residues. The CDR3 spells CASSYSRTATEAFF. In nucleotides, the CDR3 is TGTGCCAGCAGTTACTCGAGAACAGCCACTGAAGCTTTCTTT.

This clonotype turned up a few times. This rearrangement joins TRBV25-1 to TRBJ2-3; D gene unclear. Germline CDR1 is MGHDK and CDR2 is SYGVNS. The CDR3 runs to 15 residues. V lost 6 bases and J 1 base, leaving 14 bases between the germline ends. The CDR3 protein is CASSGLEWGTDTQYF. CDR3 nucleotides: TGTGCCAGCAGCGGGTTGGAGTGGGGCACAGATACGCAGTATTTT.

This clonotype was detected ten times or more. The rearrangement joins TRBV7-9 to TRBJ2-7; 7 bases fit TRBD1. Germline V gene lookup returns CDR1 SEHNR and CDR2 FQNEAQ (reference sequence). This CDR3 region has 12 residues. V was pared by 5 bases and J by 3 bases, with 1 base of the junction left unmatched. In nucleotides, the CDR3 is TGTGCCAGCAGCCGACAGGGCTACGAGCAGTACTTC. Translating it yields CASSRQGYEQYF.

The chain is built from TRBV19 and TRBJ2-7; maybe TRBD2 (6 bases). V was trimmed by 2 bases and J by 6 bases, leaving 14 bases between them. In germline, CDR1 is LNHDA, CDR2 SQIVND (reference sequence). This CDR3 is 14 amino acids long. The CDR3 is CASSIRGVWSEQYF. The CDR3 region has the DNA TGTGCCAGTAGTATACGCGGGGTATGGAGCGAGCAGTACTTC.

The chain carries TRBV10-3 and TRBJ1-5; no reliable D call. CDR1 is ENHRY, CDR2 SYGVKD, per germline. There are 13 residues in the CDR3. V gave up 0 bases and J gave up 4 bases, with 4 bases separating them. CDR3 amino acids: CAISESTNQPQHF. In DNA, the CDR3 is TGTGCCATCAGTGAGTCGACTAATCAGCCCCAGCATTTT.

The CDR3 region is CASSYRGGGNQPQHF. The CDR3 DNA reads as TGTGCCAGCAGTTACAGGGGGGGCGGCAATCAGCCCCAGCATTTT. The chain has TRBV12-3 or TRBV12-4 and TRBJ1-5; 8 bases align to TRBD1. CDR3 size: 15 residues. V shed 4 bases and J 2 bases; nucleotides not matched to a gene: 4.

This clonotype was seen a few times. CDR3 DNA: TGCAGTGCTAGAGATCCTCTCAGGGCTCTTGGCTACACCTTC. Translated: CSARDPLRALGYTF. The rearrangement uses TRBV20-1 and TRBJ1-2; the D gene is possibly TRBD1 (5 bases). This CDR3 region has 14 residues. The germline V gene has CDR1 DFQATT and CDR2 SNEGSKA (reference sequence). V was cut by 0 bases and J by 7 bases, with 15 bases left in between.

A few counts support this clonotype. The CDR3 protein is CASSHGRETQYF. CDR3 DNA: TGCGCCAGCAGCCACGGTCGAGAGACCCAGTACTTC. V is TRBV10-2 and J is TRBJ2-5; no reliable D call. The CDR3 runs to 12 residues. CDR1 WSHSY and CDR2 SAAADI come from the germline V gene. The V end lost 6 bases, the J end lost 4 bases, and 9 bases lay between the germline ends.

This clonotype showed up many times. The rearrangement links TRBV7-9 to TRBJ1-5; 8 positions agree with TRBD1. The germline gives CDR1 SEHNR, CDR2 FQNEAQ (reference sequence). The junction had 2 bases not matched to a gene; V was cut back by 1 base and J by 6 bases. This CDR3 region has 14 residues. Here the CDR3 DNA reads TGTGCCAGCAGCTTAGGGACAGGGCGTCAGCCCCAGCATTTT. Its protein product is CASSLGTGRQPQHF.

This clonotype was picked up a small number of times. The rearrangement joins TRBV6-5 to TRBJ2-7; TRBD1 agrees at 8 bases. Germline-derived CDR1 and CDR2 are MNHEY and SVGAGI. The V segment lost 5 bases and the J segment 3 bases; nucleotides outside the gene matches: 6. CDR3 size: 14 residues. The CDR3 nucleotides are TGTGCCAGCAGTACGACGGACAGGGACTACGAGCAGTACTTC. It codes for CASSTTDRDYEQYF.

This clonotype came up a few times. At one of its ends the junction is not consistent with the germline gene, which may arise from a read error. The chain's CDR3 is CASSLVTRLTHF. DNA for the CDR3: TGTGCCAGCAGCTTGGTGACGAGACTTACCCACTTC. The genes are TRBV7-9 and TRBJ2-7; D not certain. Germline CDR1 is SEHNR and CDR2 is FQNEAQ (reference sequence). The length of the CDR3 is 12 residues.

This chain uses TRBV7-3 with TRBJ2-3; maybe TRBD2 (6 bases). Germline V CDR1 and CDR2: SGHTA, FQGTGA. With 5 bases removed from V and 5 bases from J, the gap between germline ends came to 11 bases. The CDR3 extends over 13 amino acids. The CDR3 reads CASSQMGGDTQYF. Here the CDR3 DNA reads TGTGCCAGCAGCCAAATGGGAGGAGATACGCAGTATTTT.

The V gene is TRBV15, the J gene TRBJ1-4, with TRBD1 as a possible D gene (5 bases). This CDR3 has 13 amino acids. With 1 base removed from V and 8 bases from J, the gap between germline ends came to 8 bases. CDR1 LNHNV and CDR2 YYDKDF come from the germline V gene (reference sequence). The CDR3 region is CATSRGRDEKLFF. The CDR3 region has the DNA TGTGCCACCAGCAGAGGCAGGGACGAAAAACTGTTTTTT.

The chain joins TRBV2 to TRBJ2-2; D is ambiguous. CDR1 and CDR2 from the germline V gene are SNHLY and FYNNEI. The V end was cut by 2 bases, the J end by 2 bases, with 6 bases between. The length of the CDR3 is 14 residues. In DNA, the CDR3 is TGTGCCAGCAGTGAATTTGATAACACCGGGGAGCTGTTTTTT. This translates into CASSEFDNTGELFF.

This clonotype has just a few counts. The CDR3: CASRSRDRGVNEQFF. The CDR3 coding sequence is TGTGCCAGCAGGTCGCGCGACAGGGGAGTAAATGAGCAGTTCTTC. V and J are TRBV6-2 or TRBV6-3 and TRBJ2-1, with 8 bases matching TRBD1. The CDR3 loop spans 15 amino acids. V was pared by 6 bases and J by 7 bases, with 11 bases of the junction left unmatched. The V gene's germline CDR1 is MNHEY and CDR2 SVGEGT.

This clonotype turned up a few times. This chain links TRBV24-1 with TRBJ1-1; perhaps TRBD1 as D (6 bases). The V and J ends lost 4 bases and 7 bases respectively, with 12 bases between them. The CDR3 totals 13 residues. The germline CDR1 and CDR2 sequences are KGHDR and SFDVKD. The CDR3 spells CATSETGQSEAFF. As DNA, the CDR3 is TGTGCCACCAGTGAGACAGGACAGAGTGAAGCTTTCTTT.

Ten or more counts support this clonotype. The chain has TRBV21-1 and TRBJ2-5; TRBD1, the table's D call, was not compared with the DNA. TRBV21-1 is a pseudogene locus. The length of the CDR3 is 16 residues. CDR3 DNA sequence: TGTGCCAGCAGCACCCCCGGGACAGGGACCTCTGAGACCCAGTACTTC. Its protein is CASSTPGTGTSETQYF.